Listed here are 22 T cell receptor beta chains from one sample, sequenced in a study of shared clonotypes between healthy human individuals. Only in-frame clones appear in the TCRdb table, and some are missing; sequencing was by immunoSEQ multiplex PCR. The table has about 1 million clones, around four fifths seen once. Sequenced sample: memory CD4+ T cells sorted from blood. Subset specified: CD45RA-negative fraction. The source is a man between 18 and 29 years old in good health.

The CDR3 DNA sequence: TGCGCCAGCAGTCTTAGCGGGGGATCCAGCACAGATACGCAGTATTTT. Protein: CASSLSGGSSTDTQYF. J is TRBJ2-3 and V is TRBV5-1; 9 nucleotides agree with TRBD2. This CDR3 has 16 residues. Per the germline V gene, CDR1 is SGHRS and CDR2 is YFSETQ. V shed 5 bases, J shed 0 bases, and the junction held 7 bases outside the gene matches.

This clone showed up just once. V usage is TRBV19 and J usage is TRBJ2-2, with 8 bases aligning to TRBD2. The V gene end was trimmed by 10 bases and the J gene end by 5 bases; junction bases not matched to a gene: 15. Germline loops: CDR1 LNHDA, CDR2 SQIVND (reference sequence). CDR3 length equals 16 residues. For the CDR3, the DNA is TGTGCCACCCTCGGGCGGGGGGCCGGGGGGACCGGGGAGCTGTTTTTT. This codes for CATLGRGAGGTGELFF.

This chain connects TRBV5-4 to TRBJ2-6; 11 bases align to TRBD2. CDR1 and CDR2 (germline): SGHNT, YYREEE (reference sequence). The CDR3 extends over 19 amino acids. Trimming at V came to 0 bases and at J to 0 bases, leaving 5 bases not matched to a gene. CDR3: CASSLGSSGGYSGANVLTF. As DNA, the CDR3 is TGTGCCAGCAGCTTGGGATCTAGCGGGGGGTACTCTGGGGCCAACGTCCTGACTTTC.

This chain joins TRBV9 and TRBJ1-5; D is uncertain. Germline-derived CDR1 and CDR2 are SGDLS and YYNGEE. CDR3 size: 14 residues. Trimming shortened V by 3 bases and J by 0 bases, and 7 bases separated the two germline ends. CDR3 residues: CASSALDSNQPQHF. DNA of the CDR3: TGTGCCAGCAGCGCATTGGATAGCAATCAGCCCCAGCATTTT.

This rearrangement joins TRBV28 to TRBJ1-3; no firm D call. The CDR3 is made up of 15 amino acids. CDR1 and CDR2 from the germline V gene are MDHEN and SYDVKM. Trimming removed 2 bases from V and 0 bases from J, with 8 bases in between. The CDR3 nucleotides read TGTGCCAGCAGTTTAAGGACCGTCTCTGGAAACACCATATATTTT. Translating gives CASSLRTVSGNTIYF.

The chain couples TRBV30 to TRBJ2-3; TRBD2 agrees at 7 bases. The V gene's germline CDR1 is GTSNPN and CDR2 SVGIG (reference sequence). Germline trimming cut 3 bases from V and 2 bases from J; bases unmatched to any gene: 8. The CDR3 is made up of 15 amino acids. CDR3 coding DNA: TGTGCCTGGAGGGGTCGGGGGGTCGACACAGATACGCAGTATTTT. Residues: CAWRGRGVDTDTQYF.

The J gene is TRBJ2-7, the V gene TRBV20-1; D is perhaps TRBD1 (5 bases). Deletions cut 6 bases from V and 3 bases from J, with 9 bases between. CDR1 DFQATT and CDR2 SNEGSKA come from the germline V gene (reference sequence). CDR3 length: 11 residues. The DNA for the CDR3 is TGCAGTGCCTCGACAGACTACGAGCAGTACTTC. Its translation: CSASTDYEQYF.

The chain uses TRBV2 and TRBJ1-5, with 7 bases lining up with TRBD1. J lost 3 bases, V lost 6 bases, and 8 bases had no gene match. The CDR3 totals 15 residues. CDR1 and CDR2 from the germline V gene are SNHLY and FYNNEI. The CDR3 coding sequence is TGTGCCAGCAGGAACAGGGGACTGTCCAATCAGCCCCAGCATTTT. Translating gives CASRNRGLSNQPQHF.

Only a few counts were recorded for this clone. The CDR3 DNA is TGTGCTAGTGGGCGGACTAGCGGCTACGAGCAGTACTTC. Translated: CASGRTSGYEQYF. The genes are TRBV12-5 and TRBJ2-7; 10 nucleotides align to TRBD2. The CDR3 is 13 amino acids. The germline CDR1 and CDR2 sequences are LGHNT and FRNRAP. V shed 6 bases and J 3 bases; nucleotides not matched to a gene: 2.

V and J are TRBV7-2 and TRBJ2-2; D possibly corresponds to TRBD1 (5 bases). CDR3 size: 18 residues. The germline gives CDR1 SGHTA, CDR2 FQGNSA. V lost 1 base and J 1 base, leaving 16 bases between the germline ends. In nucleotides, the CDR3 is TGTGCCAGCAGCTTAGTTTCAGGGCTTCTGGGGAACACCGGGGAGCTGTTTTTT. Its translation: CASSLVSGLLGNTGELFF. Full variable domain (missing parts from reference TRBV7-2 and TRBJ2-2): GAGVSQSPSNKVTEKGKDVELRCDPISGHTALYWYRQSLGQGLEFLIYFQGNSAPDKSGLPSDRFSAERTGGSVSTLTIQRTQQEDSAVYLCASSLVSGLLGNTGELFFGEGSRLTVL.

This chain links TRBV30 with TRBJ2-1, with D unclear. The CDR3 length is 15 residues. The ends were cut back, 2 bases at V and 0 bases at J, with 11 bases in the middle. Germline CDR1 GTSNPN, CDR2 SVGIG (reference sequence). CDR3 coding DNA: TGTGCCTGGAGTCTGGGCGCCAGCTCCTACAATGAGCAGTTCTTC. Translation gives CAWSLGASSYNEQFF.

Here the CDR3 reads CASSSRSTQYF. The CDR3 DNA is TGTGCCAGCAGTAGTCGATCCACGCAGTATTTT. The gene calls are TRBV28 and TRBJ2-3; D is uncertain. Germline V lookup: CDR1 MDHEN, CDR2 SYDVKM. V dropped 5 bases and J dropped 9 bases, with 9 bases sitting between them. This CDR3 has 11 amino acids.

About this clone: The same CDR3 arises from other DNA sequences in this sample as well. The CDR3 coding sequence is TGTGCCAGCAGTGCGGGACGGTATAATTCACCCCTCCACTTT. Translated: CASSAGRYNSPLHF. The chain has TRBV6-1 and TRBJ1-6; tentatively, D is TRBD1 (5 bases). This CDR3 contains 14 residues. V was clipped by 4 bases and J by 4 bases, with 8 bases between them. Germline values: CDR1 MNHNS, CDR2 SASEGT.

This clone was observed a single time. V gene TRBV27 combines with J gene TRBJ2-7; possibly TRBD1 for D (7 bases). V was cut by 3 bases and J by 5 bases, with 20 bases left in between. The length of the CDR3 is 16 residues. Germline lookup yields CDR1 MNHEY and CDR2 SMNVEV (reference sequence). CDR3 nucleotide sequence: TGTGCCAGCAGTTTGCAGGGGGGCTGGGGGAGGAACGAGCAGTACTTC. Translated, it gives CASSLQGGWGRNEQYF.

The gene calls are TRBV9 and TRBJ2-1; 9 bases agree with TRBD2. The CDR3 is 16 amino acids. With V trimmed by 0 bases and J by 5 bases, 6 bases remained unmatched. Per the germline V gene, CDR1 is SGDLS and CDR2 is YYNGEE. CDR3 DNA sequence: TGTGCCAGCAGCGTAGGGCTAGCGGGATATCACAATGAGCAGTTCTTC. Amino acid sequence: CASSVGLAGYHNEQFF.

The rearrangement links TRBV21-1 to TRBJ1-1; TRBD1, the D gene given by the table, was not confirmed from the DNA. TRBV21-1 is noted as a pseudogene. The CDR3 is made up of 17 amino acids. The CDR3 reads CASSKDARTKMNTEAFF. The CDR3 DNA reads TGTGCCAGCAGCAAAGATGCCAGGACAAAAATGAACACTGAAGCTTTCTTT.

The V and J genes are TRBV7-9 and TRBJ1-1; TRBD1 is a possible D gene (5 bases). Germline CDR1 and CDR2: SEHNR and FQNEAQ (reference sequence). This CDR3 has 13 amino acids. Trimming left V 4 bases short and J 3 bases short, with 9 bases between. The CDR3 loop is CASSSAGYTEAFF. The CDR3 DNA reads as TGTGCCAGCAGCTCAGCAGGGTACACTGAAGCTTTCTTT.

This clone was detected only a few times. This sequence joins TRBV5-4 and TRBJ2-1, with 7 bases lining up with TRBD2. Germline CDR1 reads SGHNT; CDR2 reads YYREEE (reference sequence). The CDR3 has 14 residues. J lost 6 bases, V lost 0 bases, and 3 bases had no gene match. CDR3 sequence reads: CASSLDRTSNEQFF. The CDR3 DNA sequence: TGTGCCAGCAGCTTGGATCGGACTAGCAATGAGCAGTTCTTC.

This CDR3 is CASSEPSDTQYF. The DNA for the CDR3 is TGCGCCAGCAGTGAACCAAGTGATACGCAGTATTTT. This chain joins TRBV10-1 and TRBJ2-3, with D hard to call. Trimming removed 3 bases at V and 6 bases at J, with 7 bases between. In germline, CDR1 is WNHNN, CDR2 SYGVQD (reference sequence). There are 12 residues in the CDR3.

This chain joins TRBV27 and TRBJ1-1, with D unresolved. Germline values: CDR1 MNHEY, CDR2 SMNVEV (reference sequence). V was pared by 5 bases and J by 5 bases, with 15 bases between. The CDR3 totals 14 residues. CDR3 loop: CASSPGYMGTEAFF. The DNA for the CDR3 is TGTGCCAGCAGTCCCGGTTACATGGGAACTGAAGCTTTCTTT.

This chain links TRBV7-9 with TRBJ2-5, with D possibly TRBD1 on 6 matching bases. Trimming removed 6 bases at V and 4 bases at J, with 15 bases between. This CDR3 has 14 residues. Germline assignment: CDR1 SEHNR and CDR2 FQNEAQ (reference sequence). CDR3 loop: CASRGAGAGETQYF. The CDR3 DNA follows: TGTGCCAGCAGAGGTGCAGGGGCAGGAGAGACCCAGTACTTC. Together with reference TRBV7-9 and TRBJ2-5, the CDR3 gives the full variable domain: DTGVSQNPRHKITKRGQNVTFRCDPISEHNRLYWYRQTLGQGPEFLTYFQNEAQLEKSRLLSDRFSAERPKGSFSTLEIQRTEQGDSAMYLCASRGAGAGETQYFGPGTRLLVL.

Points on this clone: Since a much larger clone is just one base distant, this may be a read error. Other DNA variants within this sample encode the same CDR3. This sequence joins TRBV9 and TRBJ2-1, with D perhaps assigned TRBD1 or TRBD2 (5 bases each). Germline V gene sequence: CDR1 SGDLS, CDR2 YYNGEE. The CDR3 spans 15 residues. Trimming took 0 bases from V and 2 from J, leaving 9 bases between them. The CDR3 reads CASSVEGTTYNEQFF. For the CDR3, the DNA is TGTGCCAGCAGCGTAGAGGGGACGACCTACAATGAGCAGTTCTTC.